This T cell receptor beta chain comes out of a study of blood T cell repertoires in COVID-19 (TCRdb year 2020). For the study in its entirety: Samples from collaborators originated in the United States, Italy and Spain and spanned both the acute and convalescent phases of COVID-19. The repertoires were made available in a free public database intended to serve as a resource for research on the immune response to SARS-CoV-2. HLA class I and class II types, where available, came from metadata supplied by the sample provider rather than from assay-based typing. The samples were drawn from two sources: the first 160 participants of the ongoing ImmuneRACE study, and over 950 subjects contributed by 6 global collaborators. Deeply sampled blood TCRbeta repertoires from subjects exposed to, actively infected with, or recovered from COVID-19 were included in the dataset. The sample metadata nearly always contained a de-identified subject ID, COVID-19 status, age in years and sex. The prospective study material was composed of cDNA or gDNA derived from T cells, B-cell-depleted T cells, or PBMCs. Broader findings and caveats from the paper: How much clinical and demographic metadata was included differed by source and by participant, and the metadata was provided uncurated.

TCRbeta CDR3 regions were amplified from genomic DNA by means of the immunoSEQ Assay, a bias-controlled multiplex PCR. The study's processing was this. Within the assay, amplification of reference gene primers was used to estimate how many nucleated cells each sample contained. To quantify the absolute abundance of each unique TCRbeta CDR3 rearrangement, sequence reads were collapsed and filtered. For each sample, productive Simpson clonality was calculated by taking the square root of Simpson's diversity index across productive rearrangements. Imported from immuneACCESS, the table was reduced by TCRdb to in-frame sequences with V and J called. These copies leave out some clones; in studies compared against another copy, an unresolved V gene accounts for under half, and the cause of the remainder is not known. The D gene and trimming were derived from the DNA, and the V and J assignments and clone size from that table. The sample yields more than 70,000 clones; approximately 89% were counted once. Roughly 5.9% of the sample lies in the top ten.

At the junction V is shortened by 2 bases and J by 6 bases; bases outside the gene matches: 11. The CDR3 starts with the cysteine, ends with the phenylalanine, and has 17 residues. This entry keeps only the CDR3 DNA: 51 bases, framed from base 1. The germline V gene encodes CDR1 SNHLY and CDR2 FYNNEI. Collaborating institutions collected whole blood in K2EDTA tubes following their own protocols. For TCRbeta analysis, collaborators shipped samples in one of three forms: frozen whole blood, isolated PBMCs, or DNA extracted from either of those sample types. About this clone itself: Its antigen has not been determined. Within one base of it there is no much larger clone, and no base qualities were kept.

The sequence is built from TRBV2 and TRBJ1-5, with 9 bases matching TRBD1. This TCR was recovered from a man over 45 with active COVID-19. Specimen: peripheral blood. The DNA sequence is TGTGCCAGCAGTGAATGGCGGGGGGACAGGGAGGGTCAGCCCCAGCATTTT. Its translation reads: CASSEWRGDREGQPQHF.